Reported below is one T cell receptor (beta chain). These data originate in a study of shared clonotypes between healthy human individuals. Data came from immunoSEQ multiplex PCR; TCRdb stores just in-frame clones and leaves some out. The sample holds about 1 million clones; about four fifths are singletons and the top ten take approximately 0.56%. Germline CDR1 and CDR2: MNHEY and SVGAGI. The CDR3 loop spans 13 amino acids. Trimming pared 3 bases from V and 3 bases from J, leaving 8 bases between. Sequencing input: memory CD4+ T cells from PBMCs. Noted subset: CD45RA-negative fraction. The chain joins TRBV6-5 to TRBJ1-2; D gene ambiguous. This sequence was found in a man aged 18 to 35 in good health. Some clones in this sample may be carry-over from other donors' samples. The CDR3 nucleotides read TGTGCCAGCAGTTATGAAAACTACTATGGCTACACCTTC. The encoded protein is CASSYENYYGYTF.